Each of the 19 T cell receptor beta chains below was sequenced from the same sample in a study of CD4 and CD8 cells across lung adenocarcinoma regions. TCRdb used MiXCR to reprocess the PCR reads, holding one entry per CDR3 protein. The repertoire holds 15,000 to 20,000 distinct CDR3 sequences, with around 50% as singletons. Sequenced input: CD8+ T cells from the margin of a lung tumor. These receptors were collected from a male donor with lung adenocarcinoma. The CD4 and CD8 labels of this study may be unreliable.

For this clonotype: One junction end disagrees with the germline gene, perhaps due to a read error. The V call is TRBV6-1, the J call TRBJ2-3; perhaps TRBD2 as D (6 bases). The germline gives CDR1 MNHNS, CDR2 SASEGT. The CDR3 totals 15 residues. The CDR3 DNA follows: TGTGCCAGCGGCTGGAGGGCGTCATACAAAAACACGCAGTATTTC. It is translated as CASGWRASYKNTQYF.

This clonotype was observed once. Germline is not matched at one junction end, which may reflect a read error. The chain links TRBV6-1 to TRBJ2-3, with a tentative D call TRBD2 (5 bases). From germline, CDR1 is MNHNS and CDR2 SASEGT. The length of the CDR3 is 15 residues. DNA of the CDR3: TGTGCCAGCTCCAAAGTCCGACGAGCGGAAGATACGCAGTATTTC. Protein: CASSKVRRAEDTQYF.

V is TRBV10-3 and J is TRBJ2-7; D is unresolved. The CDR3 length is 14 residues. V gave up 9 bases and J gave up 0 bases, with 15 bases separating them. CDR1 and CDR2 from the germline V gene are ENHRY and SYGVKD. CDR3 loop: CAMTPDGSSYEQYF. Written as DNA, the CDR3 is TGTGCCATGACACCGGACGGTAGCTCCTACGAGCAGTACTTC.

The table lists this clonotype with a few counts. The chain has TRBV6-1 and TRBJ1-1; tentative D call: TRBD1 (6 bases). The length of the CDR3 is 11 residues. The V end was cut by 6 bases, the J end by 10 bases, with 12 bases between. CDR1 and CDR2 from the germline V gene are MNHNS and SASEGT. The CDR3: CASRIQGAAFF. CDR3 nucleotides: TGTGCCAGCAGGATACAGGGCGCAGCTTTCTTT.

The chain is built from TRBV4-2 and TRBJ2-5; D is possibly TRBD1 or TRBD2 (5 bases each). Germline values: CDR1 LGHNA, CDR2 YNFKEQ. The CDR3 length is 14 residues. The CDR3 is CAGREGRDPDTQYF. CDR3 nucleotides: TGTGCGGGGCGCGAGGGCCGCGACCCAGATACCCAGTACTTC.

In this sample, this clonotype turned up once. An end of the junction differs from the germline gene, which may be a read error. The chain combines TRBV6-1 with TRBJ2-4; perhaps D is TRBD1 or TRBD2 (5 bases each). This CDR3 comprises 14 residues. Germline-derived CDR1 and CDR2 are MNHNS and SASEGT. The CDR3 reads CGGTALGAKNTQYF. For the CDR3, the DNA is TGTGGCGGCACGGCGCTCGGGGCCAAAAACACTCAGTACTTC.

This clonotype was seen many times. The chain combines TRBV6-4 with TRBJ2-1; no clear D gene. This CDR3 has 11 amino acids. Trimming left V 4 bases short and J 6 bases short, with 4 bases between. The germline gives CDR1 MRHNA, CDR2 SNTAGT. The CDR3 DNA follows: TGTGCCAGCAGTGGGCTCAATGAGCAGTTCTTC. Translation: CASSGLNEQFF.

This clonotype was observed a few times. In DNA, the CDR3 is TGCGCCAGCGGGACTACCGGGGGGACCCAGTACTTC. It is translated as CASGTTGGTQYF. J is TRBJ2-5 and V is TRBV10-2; 7 bases match TRBD2. The CDR3 length is 12 residues. Unmatched junction bases numbered 7, after V lost 8 bases and J lost 7 bases. CDR1 is WSHSY and CDR2 is SAAADI in the germline V gene.

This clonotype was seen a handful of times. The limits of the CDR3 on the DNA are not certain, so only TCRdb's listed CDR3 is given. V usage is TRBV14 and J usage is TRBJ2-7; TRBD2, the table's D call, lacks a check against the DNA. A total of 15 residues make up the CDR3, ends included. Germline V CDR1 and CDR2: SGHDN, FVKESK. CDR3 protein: CASSQLQRGSYEQYF.

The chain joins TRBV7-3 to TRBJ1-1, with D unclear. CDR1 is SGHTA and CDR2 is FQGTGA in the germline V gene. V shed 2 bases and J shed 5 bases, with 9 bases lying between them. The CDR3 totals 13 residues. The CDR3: CASSLDTGTEAFF. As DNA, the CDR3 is TGTGCCAGCAGCTTAGATACGGGAACTGAAGCTTTCTTT.

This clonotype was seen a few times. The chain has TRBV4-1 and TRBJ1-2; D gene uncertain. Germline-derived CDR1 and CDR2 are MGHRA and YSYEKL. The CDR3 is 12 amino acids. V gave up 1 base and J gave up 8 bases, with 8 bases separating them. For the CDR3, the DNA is TGCGCCAGCAGCCAAGCGGTGGGAGGCTACACCTTC. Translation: CASSQAVGGYTF.

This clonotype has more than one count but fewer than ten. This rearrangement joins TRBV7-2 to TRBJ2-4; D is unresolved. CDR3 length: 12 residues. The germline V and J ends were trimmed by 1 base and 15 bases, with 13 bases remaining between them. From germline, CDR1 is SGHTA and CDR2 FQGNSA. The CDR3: CASSLEGRYWYF. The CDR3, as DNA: TGTGCCAGCAGCTTAGAAGGAAGGTACTGGTACTTC.

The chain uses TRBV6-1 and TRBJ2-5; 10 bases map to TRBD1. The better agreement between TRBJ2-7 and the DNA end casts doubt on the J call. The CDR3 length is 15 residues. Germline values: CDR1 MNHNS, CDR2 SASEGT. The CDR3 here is CASKLRTGGAYEQYF. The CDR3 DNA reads TGTGCCAGCAAATTGAGGACAGGGGGGGCTTACGAGCAGTACTTC.

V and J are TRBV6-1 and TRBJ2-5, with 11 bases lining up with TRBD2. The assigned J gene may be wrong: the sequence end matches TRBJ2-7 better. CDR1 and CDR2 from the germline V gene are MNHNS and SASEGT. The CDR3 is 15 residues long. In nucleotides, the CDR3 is TGTGCCAGCAGTGAAGCGACTAGCGGGGCCTACGAGCAGTACTTC. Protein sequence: CASSEATSGAYEQYF.

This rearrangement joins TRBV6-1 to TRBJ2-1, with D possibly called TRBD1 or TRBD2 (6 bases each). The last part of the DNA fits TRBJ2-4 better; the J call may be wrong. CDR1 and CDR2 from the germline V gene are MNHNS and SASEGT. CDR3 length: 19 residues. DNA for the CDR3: TGTGCCAGCAGTGAACCCGGGGGCAGCGGCGGCCTAGACCAAGAGACTCAGTACTTC. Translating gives CASSEPGGSGGLDQETQYF.

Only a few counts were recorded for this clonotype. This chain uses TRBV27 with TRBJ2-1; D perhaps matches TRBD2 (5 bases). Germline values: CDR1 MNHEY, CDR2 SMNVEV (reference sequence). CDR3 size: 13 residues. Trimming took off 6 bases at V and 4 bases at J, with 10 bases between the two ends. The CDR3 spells CASSLDFYNEQFF. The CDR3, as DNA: TGTGCCAGCAGCCTGGACTTTTACAATGAGCAGTTCTTC.

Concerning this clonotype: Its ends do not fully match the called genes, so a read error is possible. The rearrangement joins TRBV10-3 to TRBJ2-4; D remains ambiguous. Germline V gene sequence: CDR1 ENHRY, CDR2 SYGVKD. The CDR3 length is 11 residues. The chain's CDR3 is CAIRNTDMQYF. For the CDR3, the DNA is TGTGCCATCAGAAACACAGACATGCAGTACTTT.

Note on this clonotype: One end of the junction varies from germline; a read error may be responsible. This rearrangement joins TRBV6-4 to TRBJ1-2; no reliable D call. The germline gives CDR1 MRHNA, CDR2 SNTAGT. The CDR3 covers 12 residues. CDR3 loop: CASRDSHYGYTF. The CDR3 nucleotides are TGTGCCAGCAGGGACTCCCACTATGGCTACACCTTC.

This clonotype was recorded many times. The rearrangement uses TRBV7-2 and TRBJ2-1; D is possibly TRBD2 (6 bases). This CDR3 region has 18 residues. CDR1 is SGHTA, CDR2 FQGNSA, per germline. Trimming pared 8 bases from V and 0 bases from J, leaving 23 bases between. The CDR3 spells CASRPRGLGPSSYNEQFF. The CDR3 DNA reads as TGTGCCAGCCGCCCTAGGGGACTTGGACCGAGCTCCTACAATGAGCAGTTCTTC.